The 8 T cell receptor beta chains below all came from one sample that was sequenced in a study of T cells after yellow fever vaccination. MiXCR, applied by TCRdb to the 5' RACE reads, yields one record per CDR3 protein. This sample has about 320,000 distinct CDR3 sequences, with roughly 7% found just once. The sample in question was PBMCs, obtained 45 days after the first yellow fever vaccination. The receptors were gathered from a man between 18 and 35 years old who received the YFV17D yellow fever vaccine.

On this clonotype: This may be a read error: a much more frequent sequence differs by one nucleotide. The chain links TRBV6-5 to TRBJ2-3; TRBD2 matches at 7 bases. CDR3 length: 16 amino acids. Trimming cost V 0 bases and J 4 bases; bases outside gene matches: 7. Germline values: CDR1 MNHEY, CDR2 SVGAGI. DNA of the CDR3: TGTGCCAGCAGTTACTCCCTGACTAGCCGTGCAGATACGCAGTATTTT. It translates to CASSYSLTSRADTQYF.

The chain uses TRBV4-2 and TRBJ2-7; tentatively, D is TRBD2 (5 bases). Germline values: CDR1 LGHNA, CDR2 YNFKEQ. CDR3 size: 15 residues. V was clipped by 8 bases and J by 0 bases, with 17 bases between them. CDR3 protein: CASGPGLFFSYEQYF. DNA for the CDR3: TGTGCCAGCGGCCCCGGACTGTTTTTCTCCTACGAGCAGTACTTC.

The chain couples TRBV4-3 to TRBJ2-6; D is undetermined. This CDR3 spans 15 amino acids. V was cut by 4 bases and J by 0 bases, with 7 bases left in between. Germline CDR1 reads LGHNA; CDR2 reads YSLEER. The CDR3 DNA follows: TGCGCCAGCAGCCCCCGGCACTCTGGGGCCAACGTCCTGACTTTC. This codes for CASSPRHSGANVLTF.

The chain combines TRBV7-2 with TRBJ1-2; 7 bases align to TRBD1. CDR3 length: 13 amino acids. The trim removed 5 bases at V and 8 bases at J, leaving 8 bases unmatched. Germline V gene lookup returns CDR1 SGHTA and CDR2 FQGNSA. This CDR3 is CASSPDRVNGYTF. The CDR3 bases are TGTGCCAGCAGCCCCGACAGGGTAAACGGCTACACCTTC.

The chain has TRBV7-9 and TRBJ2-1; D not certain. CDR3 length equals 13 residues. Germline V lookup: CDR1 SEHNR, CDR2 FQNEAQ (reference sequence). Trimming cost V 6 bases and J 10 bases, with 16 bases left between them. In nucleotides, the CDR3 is TGTGCCAGCAGGCACAGTGCCGGTTTGGAGCAGTTCTTC. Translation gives CASRHSAGLEQFF.

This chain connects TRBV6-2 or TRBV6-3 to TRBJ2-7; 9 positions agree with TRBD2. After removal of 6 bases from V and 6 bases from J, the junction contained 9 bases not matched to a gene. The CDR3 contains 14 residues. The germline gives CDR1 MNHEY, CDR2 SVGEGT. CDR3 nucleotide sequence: TGTGCCAGCAGGCCCCCCCAGCGGGGGGTCGAGCAGTACTTC. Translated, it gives CASRPPQRGVEQYF.

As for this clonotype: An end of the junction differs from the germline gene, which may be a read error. Here the CDR3 reads CASGNVTGREF. The CDR3 DNA is TGTGCCAGCGGGAACGTGACAGGAAGGGAATTT. This rearrangement joins TRBV27 to TRBJ1-5, with a possible D match to TRBD1 (6 bases). This CDR3 has 11 amino acids. In germline, CDR1 is MNHEY, CDR2 SMNVEV (reference sequence).

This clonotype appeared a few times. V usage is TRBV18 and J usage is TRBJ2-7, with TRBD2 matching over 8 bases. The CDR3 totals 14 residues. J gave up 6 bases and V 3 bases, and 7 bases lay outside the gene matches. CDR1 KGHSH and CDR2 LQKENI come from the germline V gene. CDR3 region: CASSPIGLAIEQYF. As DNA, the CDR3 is TGTGCCAGCTCACCCATAGGACTAGCAATCGAGCAGTACTTC. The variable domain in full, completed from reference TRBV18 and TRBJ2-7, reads NAGVMQNPRHLVRRRGQEARLRCSPMKGHSHVYWYRQLPEEGLKFMVYLQKENIIDESGMPKERFSAEFPKEGPSILRIQQVVRGDSAAYFCASSPIGLAIEQYFGPGTRLTVT.